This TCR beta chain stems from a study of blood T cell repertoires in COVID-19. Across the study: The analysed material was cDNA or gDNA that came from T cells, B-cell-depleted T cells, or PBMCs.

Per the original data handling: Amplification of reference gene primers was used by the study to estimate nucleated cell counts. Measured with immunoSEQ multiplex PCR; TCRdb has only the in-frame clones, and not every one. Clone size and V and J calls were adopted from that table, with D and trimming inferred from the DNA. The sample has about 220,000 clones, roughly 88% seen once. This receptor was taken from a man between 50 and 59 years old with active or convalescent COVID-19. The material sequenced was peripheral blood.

The CDR3 DNA follows: TGTGCCAGCAGCTTAGGGCTAGCCCCAGAGACCCAGTACTTC. Translating gives CASSLGLAPETQYF. This rearrangement joins TRBV7-2 to TRBJ2-5; TRBD2 is a possible D gene (5 bases). Per germline, CDR1 SGHTA and CDR2 FQGNSA. Trimming pared 1 base from V and 4 bases from J, leaving 10 bases between. CDR3 size: 14 residues.